The 26 T cell receptor beta chains reported below all come from one sample, sequenced in a study of regulatory T cells in long-lasting Graves disease. For TCR beta, libraries came from iRepertoire HTBI primers and Arm-PCR of CDR3 regions. A single record per CDR3 protein comes from TCRdb applying MiXCR to the multiplex PCR reads. The repertoire holds more than 400,000 distinct CDR3 sequences, with about 17% as singletons. Stated time point: newly diagnosed GD, antithyroid drugs for less than 3 months. There was RNA extracted from PBMCs, and the TCR library was made from it. These data were also reused for a study on T cells in Graves' hyperthyroidism and ophthalmopathy.

Sequencing used peripheral blood mononuclear cells (PBMCs), obtained at new diagnosis, from a patient treated with antithyroid drugs. Receptors were obtained from a woman aged 25 to 39 with Graves disease.

Many counts were recorded for this clonotype. This sequence joins TRBV7-9 and TRBJ2-2; no reliable D call. Germline V gene lookup returns CDR1 SEHNR and CDR2 FQNEAQ (reference sequence). This CDR3 comprises 15 residues. V was pared by 4 bases and J by 0 bases, with 9 bases between. In DNA, the CDR3 is TGTGCCAGCAGCTCTAAGGTTCCGAACACCGGGGAGCTGTTTTTT. It translates to CASSSKVPNTGELFF.

This clonotype was seen a few times. The genes are TRBV3-1 and TRBJ2-5; TRBD1 or TRBD2 may be the D gene (5 bases each). There are 17 residues in the CDR3. CDR1 is LGHDT and CDR2 is YNNKEL in the germline V gene (reference sequence). V was cut by 0 bases and J by 5 bases, with 19 bases left in between. CDR3 nucleotides: TGTGCCAGCAGCCAAGATCACCCAGCCTCCTGGGGGGAGACCCAGTACTTC. Its protein product is CASSQDHPASWGETQYF.

This clonotype was seen more than once but under ten times. The rearrangement links TRBV20-1 to TRBJ2-7, with 10 bases that match TRBD2. Germline V CDR1 and CDR2: DFQATT, SNEGSKA (reference sequence). The CDR3 spans 16 residues. J gave up 6 bases and V 3 bases, and 14 bases lay outside the gene matches. The CDR3 DNA follows: TGCAGTGCTAGCGCTCCAGGGCTAGCGGGAGCTGGCGAGCAGTACTTC. It translates to CSASAPGLAGAGEQYF.

This clonotype was seen repeatedly, ten times or more. The chain recombines TRBV11-2 with TRBJ2-1, with 13 positions matching TRBD2. The V and J ends lost 1 base and 8 bases, in that order; junction bases with no gene match: 8. This CDR3 has 17 residues. In germline, CDR1 is SGHAT, CDR2 FQNNGV. CDR3 in DNA: TGTGCCAGCAGCTTAGGGAGGACTAGCGGGAGTAGCGATGAGCAGTTCTTC. Amino acid sequence: CASSLGRTSGSSDEQFF.

This clonotype was detected many times. The chain carries TRBV11-2 and TRBJ1-1; D unclear. V was pared by 7 bases and J by 5 bases, with 14 bases between. This CDR3 has 13 amino acids. Germline loops: CDR1 SGHAT, CDR2 FQNNGV. CDR3 in amino acids: CASTFTGKTEAFF. The CDR3 bases are TGTGCCAGCACCTTCACCGGGAAGACTGAAGCTTTCTTT.

The genes are TRBV6-1 and TRBJ1-6; D is unclear. V was pared by 8 bases and J by 3 bases, with 11 bases between. The CDR3 runs 14 residues. Germline V lookup: CDR1 MNHNS, CDR2 SASEGT. CDR3 sequence: CASGRVLYNSPLHF. DNA of the CDR3: TGTGCCAGCGGTAGGGTCCTCTATAATTCACCCCTCCACTTT.

The rearrangement uses TRBV29-1 and TRBJ1-1; D gene uncertain. Trimming cost V 7 bases and J 3 bases, with 6 bases left between them. Germline V gene lookup returns CDR1 SQVTM and CDR2 ANQGSEA. The CDR3 consists of 10 residues. CDR3 loop: CSALDTEAFF. Written as DNA, the CDR3 is TGCAGCGCGCTGGACACTGAAGCTTTCTTT.

In its sample, this clonotype was seen many times. The chain recombines TRBV7-2 with TRBJ2-3; 9 positions agree with TRBD1. The CDR3 sequence is 18 residues long. V dropped 3 bases and J dropped 3; count of bases not matched to a gene: 13. CDR1 is SGHTA, CDR2 FQGNSA, per germline. The CDR3 sequence: CASSFLMGWTGATDTQYF. The CDR3 bases are TGTGCCAGCAGCTTCCTCATGGGCTGGACAGGGGCGACAGATACGCAGTATTTT.

Ten or more counts support this clonotype. The chain recombines TRBV9 with TRBJ1-3; D gene uncertain. The CDR3 loop spans 14 amino acids. Trimming removed 0 bases from V and 3 bases from J, with 7 bases in between. Germline-derived CDR1 and CDR2 are SGDLS and YYNGEE. Here the CDR3 DNA reads TGTGCCAGCAGCGTAGATCCGGGTGGAAACACCATATATTTT. Protein: CASSVDPGGNTIYF.

This clonotype was counted ten times or more. The chain couples TRBV20-1 to TRBJ2-5; weak D call: TRBD1 (6 bases). The length of the CDR3 is 12 residues. Trimming stripped 6 bases from V and 2 bases from J, with 10 bases between. Germline lookup yields CDR1 DFQATT and CDR2 SNEGSKA (reference sequence). The DNA for the CDR3 is TGCAGTGCCGAGGGGGATCAAGAGACCCAGTACTTC. Translating it yields CSAEGDQETQYF.

This clonotype was seen many times. The chain employs TRBV15 and TRBJ2-7; 7 nucleotides align to TRBD1. Trimming cost V 3 bases and J 2 bases; bases outside gene matches: 4. Germline assignment: CDR1 LNHNV and CDR2 YYDKDF (reference sequence). CDR3 size: 14 residues. CDR3 sequence (DNA): TGTGCCACCAGCAGGACAGGGTTGACCTACGAGCAGTACTTC. It encodes CATSRTGLTYEQYF.

This clonotype has at least ten counts. This sequence joins TRBV6-8 and TRBJ2-1; 10 positions match TRBD2. This CDR3 is built from 17 residues. The germline V gene encodes CDR1 MNHGY and CDR2 SAAAGT. With 6 bases clipped from V and 4 bases from J, the junction kept 12 bases outside the gene matches. CDR3 in DNA: TGTGCCAGCAGCCGGACTAGCGGACCTGGTGGTTACAATGAGCAGTTCTTC. Protein: CASSRTSGPGGYNEQFF.

This clonotype was counted a few times. The genes are TRBV15 and TRBJ2-7; the D gene is possibly TRBD2 (6 bases). Per the germline V gene, CDR1 is LNHNV and CDR2 is YYDKDF (reference sequence). Trimming cost V 3 bases and J 3 bases, with 15 bases left between them. The CDR3 covers 15 residues. CDR3: CATSRGHTGDYEQYF. The CDR3 DNA reads TGTGCCACCAGCAGGGGCCACACGGGGGACTACGAGCAGTACTTC.

This clonotype was seen repeatedly, ten times or more. The chain joins TRBV20-1 to TRBJ1-4; 7 nucleotides align to TRBD1. CDR3 size: 13 residues. The V gene end was trimmed by 1 base and the J gene end by 7 bases; junction bases not matched to a gene: 3. Germline-derived CDR1 and CDR2 are DFQATT and SNEGSKA (reference sequence). CDR3 amino acids: CSARGQGGEKLFF. As DNA, the CDR3 is TGCAGTGCTAGAGGTCAGGGGGGTGAAAAACTGTTTTTT.

This clonotype showed up just a few times. The chain combines TRBV5-1 with TRBJ1-1; unclear D gene. Germline V gene sequence: CDR1 SGHRS, CDR2 YFSETQ. The CDR3 is made up of 14 amino acids. Trimming stripped 0 bases from V and 0 bases from J, with 6 bases between. CDR3 residues: CASSLDHLNTEAFF. The CDR3 DNA reads TGCGCCAGCAGCTTGGACCACTTGAACACTGAAGCTTTCTTT.

This clonotype was counted ten times or more. The V gene is TRBV12-3 or TRBV12-4, the J gene TRBJ2-1; weak D call: TRBD2 (6 bases). V was cut by 5 bases and J by 9 bases, with 17 bases left in between. The CDR3 is made up of 14 amino acids. The CDR3 region is CASSTIGVGGEQFF. The CDR3 DNA follows: TGTGCCAGCAGTACTATAGGGGTCGGGGGTGAGCAGTTCTTC.

This clonotype was recorded at least ten times. The chain combines TRBV7-6 with TRBJ2-2, with D possibly matching TRBD1 (5 bases). Germline CDR1 reads SGHVS; CDR2 reads FNYEAQ. The CDR3 is made up of 16 amino acids. Trimming left V 2 bases short and J 4 bases short, with 14 bases between. The chain's CDR3 is CASSLRGRASTGELFF. In DNA form, the CDR3 reads TGTGCCAGCAGCTTAAGAGGCAGGGCGAGCACCGGGGAGCTGTTTTTT. The whole variable domain, remainder taken from reference TRBV7-6 and TRBJ2-2, is GAGVSQSPRYKVTKRGQDVALRCDPISGHVSLYWYRQALGQGPEFLTYFNYEAQQDKSGLPNDRFSAERPEGSISTLTIQRTEQRDSAMYRCASSLRGRASTGELFFGEGSRLTVL.

The chain couples TRBV7-6 to TRBJ2-5; weak D call: TRBD1 (6 bases). V was pared by 8 bases and J by 2 bases, with 12 bases between. The CDR3 totals 13 residues. Germline CDR1 SGHVS, CDR2 FNYEAQ. CDR3 coding DNA: TGTGCCAGCGGACAGCTATCTCAAGAGACCCAGTACTTC. Residues: CASGQLSQETQYF.

This clonotype was recorded at least ten times. V and J are TRBV27 and TRBJ2-1; no reliable D call. The CDR3 has 15 residues. Germline loops: CDR1 MNHEY, CDR2 SMNVEV (reference sequence). Trimming left V 0 bases short and J 1 base short, with 7 bases between. Written as DNA, the CDR3 is TGTGCCAGCAGTTTATCGTTGTTTTCCTACAATGAGCAGTTCTTC. This sequence encodes CASSLSLFSYNEQFF.

This clonotype has at least ten counts. The chain employs TRBV28 and TRBJ2-1, with 9 bases lining up with TRBD2. Germline V gives CDR1 MDHEN, CDR2 SYDVKM. V gave up 3 bases and J gave up 4 bases; unmatched junction bases: 10. The CDR3 consists of 17 residues. The CDR3 DNA reads TGTGCCAGCAGTTTTCGGCGGGCGGGGGGGGTGTACAATGAGCAGTTCTTC. This translates into CASSFRRAGGVYNEQFF.

The genes are TRBV4-2 and TRBJ2-1; TRBD2 matches at 9 bases. The CDR3 totals 17 residues. J gave up 6 bases and V 3 bases, and 12 bases lay outside the gene matches. The germline gives CDR1 LGHNA, CDR2 YNFKEQ. As DNA, the CDR3 is TGTGCCAGCAGCCAGTCCTTAGCGGGAGAGGGGCTCAATGAGCAGTTCTTC. Its translation is CASSQSLAGEGLNEQFF.

V and J are TRBV19 and TRBJ1-2; 8 bases line up with TRBD1. Trimming took 3 bases from V and 3 from J; bases not matched to a gene: 6. Germline values: CDR1 LNHDA, CDR2 SQIVND (reference sequence). The CDR3 contains 15 residues. CDR3 nucleotides: TGTGCCAGTAGTATGGTACAGGGGGTTCACTATGGCTACACCTTC. Its translation: CASSMVQGVHYGYTF.

Concerning this clonotype: Germline and junction disagree at one end, which may indicate a read error. The chain's CDR3 is CSVIGGIWTYEANYGFTF. CDR3 DNA: TGCAGCGTCATAGGAGGGATTTGGACATATGAAGCTAACTATGGCTTCACCTTC. This sequence joins TRBV29-1 and TRBJ1-2; a possible D gene is TRBD1 (5 bases). The CDR3 totals 18 residues. The germline V gene encodes CDR1 SQVTM and CDR2 ANQGSEA. Full variable domain (missing parts from reference TRBV29-1 and TRBJ1-2): SAVISQKPSRDICQRGTSLTIQCQVDSQVTMMFWYRQQPGQSLTLIATANQGSEATYESGFVIDKFPISRPNLTFSTLTVSNMSPEDSSIYLCSVIGGIWTYEANYGFTFGSGTRLTVV.

This clonotype was seen many times. The chain employs TRBV14 and TRBJ2-1; the match to TRBD2 covers 9 bases. CDR1 is SGHDN and CDR2 is FVKESK in the germline V gene. J gave up 0 bases and V 2 bases, and 2 bases lay outside the gene matches. The CDR3 extends over 16 amino acids. As DNA, the CDR3 is TGTGCCAGCAGCCAACCTAGCGGGAACTCCTACAATGAGCAGTTCTTC. Translation: CASSQPSGNSYNEQFF.

This clonotype was counted many times. The chain uses TRBV29-1 and TRBJ2-3; 7 bases fit TRBD2. Germline CDR1 and CDR2: SQVTM and ANQGSEA. The CDR3 runs to 17 residues. J gave up 2 bases and V 6 bases, and 17 bases lay outside the gene matches. In nucleotides, the CDR3 is TGCAGCGTCGAACGGTTCGGAGGACTAGGCAACACAGATACGCAGTATTTT. Its translation: CSVERFGGLGNTDTQYF.

At least ten counts were recorded for this clonotype. V usage is TRBV9 and J usage is TRBJ2-1; possibly TRBD1 for D (6 bases). Trimming removed 4 bases at V and 1 base at J, with 12 bases between. The CDR3 spans 15 residues. Germline V CDR1 and CDR2: SGDLS, YYNGEE. The CDR3 sequence: CASSQHRVSYNEQFF. For the CDR3, the DNA is TGTGCCAGCAGCCAGCACAGGGTATCCTACAATGAGCAGTTCTTC.